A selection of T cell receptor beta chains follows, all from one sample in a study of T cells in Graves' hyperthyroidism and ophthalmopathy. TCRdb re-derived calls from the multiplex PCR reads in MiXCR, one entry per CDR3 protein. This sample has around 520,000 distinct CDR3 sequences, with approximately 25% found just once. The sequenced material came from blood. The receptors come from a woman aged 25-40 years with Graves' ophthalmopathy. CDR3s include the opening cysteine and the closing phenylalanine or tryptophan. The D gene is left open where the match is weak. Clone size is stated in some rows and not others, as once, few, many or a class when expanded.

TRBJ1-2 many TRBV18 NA TGTGCCAGCTCACCCCCCGGTGGGATCTATGGCTACACCTTC CASSPPGGIYGYTF
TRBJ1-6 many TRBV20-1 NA TGCAGTGCCCTGAAGGAAGGACGTAACTATAATTCACCCCTCCACTTT CSALKEGRNYNSPLHF
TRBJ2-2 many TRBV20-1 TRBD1 TGCAGTGCTGGAGGCCGGGACAGGGGGCGAACCGGGGAGCTGTTTTTT CSAGGRDRGRTGELFF
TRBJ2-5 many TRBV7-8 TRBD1 TGTGCCAGCAGCTTAACCAGGGGGTCACAAGAGACCCAGTACTTC CASSLTRGSQETQYF
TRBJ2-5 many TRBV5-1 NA TGCGCCAGCAGCTCACAGGGTCAAGAGACCCAGTACTTC CASSSQGQETQYF
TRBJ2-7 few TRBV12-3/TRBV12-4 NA TGTGCCAGCAGACCTAATACAGGGATCGACGAGCAGTACTTC CASRPNTGIDEQYF
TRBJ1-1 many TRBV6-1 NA TGTGCCAGCAGTGAACTCTGGGGGGGGGCACCATACACTGAAGCTTTCTTT CASSELWGGAPYTEAFF
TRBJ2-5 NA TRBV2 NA TGTGCCAGCAGGTTGGACGCTGGGGAGACCCAGTACTTC CASRLDAGETQYF
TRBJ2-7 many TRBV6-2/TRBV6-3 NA TGTGCCAGCAGTTGCTCAAGCAACTCGGAAGCCTACGAGCAGTACTTC CASSCSSNSEAYEQYF
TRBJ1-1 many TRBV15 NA TGTGCCACCAGCAGAGGACCCAATGAAGCTTTCTTT CATSRGPNEAFF
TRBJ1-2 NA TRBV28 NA TGTGCCAGCAGTTTAGGGGTAGGGGAGGCTGGCTACACCTTC CASSLGVGEAGYTF
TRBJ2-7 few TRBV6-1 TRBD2 TGTGCCAGCAGGGCTGGCGGGAGCTCCTACGAGCAGTACTTC CASRAGGSSYEQYF
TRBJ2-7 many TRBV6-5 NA TGTGCCAGCAGTACTGACCCCGGAAATGGGCAGTACTTC CASSTDPGNGQYF
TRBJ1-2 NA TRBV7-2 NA TGTGCCAGCAGCCCTTCGGTCCTTGGCTACACCTTC CASSPSVLGYTF
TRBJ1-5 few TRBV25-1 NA TGTGCCAGCAGTGAATATTGCACGAACCAATATAGCAATCAGCCCCAGCATTTT CASSEYCTNQYSNQPQHF
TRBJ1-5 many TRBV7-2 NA TGTGCCAGCAGCTCAAATTCAGGGGATAATCAGCCCCAGCATTTT CASSSNSGDNQPQHF
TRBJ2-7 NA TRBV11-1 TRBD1 TGTGCCAGCAGCTCCCCCCCCGGGACAGGGAACTACGAGCAGTACTTC CASSSPPGTGNYEQYF
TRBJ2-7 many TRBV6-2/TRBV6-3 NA TGTGCCAGCAGTTACCCGGACAGTTTTTGGGAGCAGTACTTC CASSYPDSFWEQYF
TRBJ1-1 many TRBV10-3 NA TGTGCCATCCGGGTCACGGGGAGCACTGAAGCTTTCTTT CAIRVTGSTEAFF
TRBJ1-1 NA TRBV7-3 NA TGTGCCAGCAGCCCTGCGGGAGGGATGAACACTGAAGCTTTCTTT CASSPAGGMNTEAFF
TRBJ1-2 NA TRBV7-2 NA TGTGCCAGCAGCTTGGGGGGTGGACGGGACGGTGGCTACACCTTC CASSLGGGRDGGYTF
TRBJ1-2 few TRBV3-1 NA TGTGCCAGCAGCCAAGATGGGGGGCTTCGGGATGGCTACACCTTC CASSQDGGLRDGYTF
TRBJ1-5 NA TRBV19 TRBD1 TGTGCCAGTAGTCCAAACGACAGGGTGCAGAGAGGAAATCAGCCCCAGCATTTT CASSPNDRVQRGNQPQHF
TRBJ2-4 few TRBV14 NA TGTGCCAGCAGCCAAGGGGCAGGGTTTGCAAACATTAAGTACTTC CASSQGAGFANIKYF
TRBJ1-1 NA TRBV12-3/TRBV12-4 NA TGTGCCAGCAGTTTTGGTGAAGGTCTGTTAGCTTTCTTT CASSFGEGLLAFF
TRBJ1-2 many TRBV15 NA TGTGCCACCAGCAGAGATTCAGAGGGGATCTATGGCTACACCTTC CATSRDSEGIYGYTF
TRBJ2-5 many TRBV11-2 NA TGTGCCAGCAGCTTAGGCCAAGGGCCTCGTGGGGAGACCCAGTACTTC CASSLGQGPRGETQYF
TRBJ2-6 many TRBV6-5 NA TGTGCCAGCAGTTACCCAGGGGTCTCTGGGGCCAACGTCCTGACTTTC CASSYPGVSGANVLTF
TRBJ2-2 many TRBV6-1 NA TGTGCCAGCAGTGGATTGCAGGGGACCGGGAAGCTGTTTTTT CASSGLQGTGKLFF
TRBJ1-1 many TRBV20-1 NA TGCAGTGTGAGGGGCCCTAACACTGAAGCTTTCTTT CSVRGPNTEAFF
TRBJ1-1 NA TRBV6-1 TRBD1 TGTGCCAGCAGTGAAGTACACAGGGGGCAGAACACTGAAGCTTTCTTT CASSEVHRGQNTEAFF
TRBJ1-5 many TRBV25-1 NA TGTGCCAGCAGTAAAACGGGGTCGGCTCAGCCCCAGCATTTT CASSKTGSAQPQHF
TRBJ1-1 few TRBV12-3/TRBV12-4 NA TGTGCCAGCACTATCTGGGGGACTGAAGCTTTCTTT CASTIWGTEAFF
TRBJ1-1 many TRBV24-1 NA TGTGCCACCAGTGATTCTGAAGTTCGAGGAAGGAGTCGGGGAATGGGAACTTTCTTT CATSDSEVRGRSRGMGTFF
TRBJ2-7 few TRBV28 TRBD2 TGTGCCAGCAGTTCCCTTAGCGGGAGCTCCTACGAGCAGTACTTC CASSSLSGSSYEQYF
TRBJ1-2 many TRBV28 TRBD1 TGTGCCAGCAGTTTAAGGCCACAGGGGCGATTTTTCTATGGCTACACCTTC CASSLRPQGRFFYGYTF
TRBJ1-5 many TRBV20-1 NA TGCAGTGCCCGGGGGGGGTGGGGACAGCCCCAGCATTTT CSARGGWGQPQHF
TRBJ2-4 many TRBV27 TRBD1 TGTGCCAGCAGGGACAGGGTCGCCAAAAACATTAAGTACTTC CASRDRVAKNIKYF
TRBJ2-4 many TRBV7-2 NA TGTGCCAGCAGATACCAATTCCGGGGGAGGAACATTCAGTACTTC CASRYQFRGRNIQYF
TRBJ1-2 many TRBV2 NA TGTGCCAGCAGTGGTGCAGTGACGAACTATGGCTACACCTTC CASSGAVTNYGYTF
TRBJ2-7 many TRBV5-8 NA TGTGCCAGCAGCTTGGCGAACGGTGCCTACGAGCAGTACTTC CASSLANGAYEQYF
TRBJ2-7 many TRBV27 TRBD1 TGTGCCAGCAGTTTGACAGGGCCCTCCTACGAGCAGTACTTC CASSLTGPSYEQYF
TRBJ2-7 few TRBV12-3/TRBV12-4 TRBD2 TGTGCCAGCAGTCCGGGACTAGCGGGGGTAGAGCAGTACTTC CASSPGLAGVEQYF
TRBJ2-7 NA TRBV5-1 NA TGCGCCAGCAGCTTGGGACCAGGCCCGGAGGAGCAGTACTTC CASSLGPGPEEQYF
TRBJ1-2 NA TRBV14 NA TGTGCCAGCAGCCAGGGGTATCGCTATGGCTACACCTTC CASSQGYRYGYTF
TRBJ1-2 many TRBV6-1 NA TGTGCCAGCAGTGAGGGTCGGTATGGCTACACCTTC CASSEGRYGYTF
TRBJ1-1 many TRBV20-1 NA TGCAGTGCTCAGGGCTGGAACACTGAAGCTTTCTTT CSAQGWNTEAFF
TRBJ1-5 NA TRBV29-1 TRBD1 TGCAGCGTTCAGGGGACAGAAAATCAGCCCCAGCATTTT CSVQGTENQPQHF
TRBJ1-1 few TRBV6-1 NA TGTGCCTGCAGTGAACGGTACATGAACACTGAAGCTTTCTTT CACSERYMNTEAFF
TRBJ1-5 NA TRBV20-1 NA TGCAGTGGGGGCCAGTTCAGCAGTAGCAATCAGCCCCAGCATTTT CSGGQFSSSNQPQHF